A selection of T cell receptor beta chains follows, all from one sample in a study of somatic mutations in cytotoxic T cells in rheumatoid arthritis. TCRdb's copy holds only in-frame clones and misses some; the assay was immunoSEQ multiplex PCR. The sample contains roughly 9,800 clones, around nine tenths of which appear only once. The sequencing input was CD8+ T cells sorted from blood. The receptors here all came from a woman between 18 and 30 years old with rheumatoid arthritis. Both conserved end residues are part of each CDR3. The order of the fields is D gene, V gene, clone size, J gene, CDR3 protein, CDR3 DNA. D genes are given only for firm matches. Rows give clone size only sometimes, using once, few, many, or a class for an expanded clone.

-	TRBV7-9	-	TRBJ1-2	CASRDEVYGYTF	TGTGCCAGCAGAGATGAGGTCTATGGCTACACCTTC
-	TRBV4-1	medium-sized	TRBJ2-6	CASSQEGRGANVLTF	TGCGCCAGCAGCCAAGAGGGGCGCGGGGCCAACGTCCTGACTTTC
TRBD1	TRBV9	-	TRBJ1-2	CASSVARQGSGNGYTF	TGTGCCAGCAGCGTAGCCCGACAGGGGTCCGGAAATGGCTACACCTTC
TRBD2	TRBV5-4	-	TRBJ2-3	CASSLVGGAGTDTQYF	TGTGCCAGCAGCTTGGTCGGGGGGGCCGGCACAGATACGCAGTATTTT
-	TRBV9	once	TRBJ1-2	CASSVGVDMGGYTF	TGTGCCAGCAGCGTAGGAGTGGACATGGGTGGCTACACCTTC
-	TRBV7-9	-	TRBJ2-7	CASSETGLGYEQYF	TGTGCCAGCAGCGAGACAGGTCTCGGGTACGAGCAGTACTTC
-	TRBV19	-	TRBJ1-2	CASSIDAGPHYGYTF	TGTGCCAGTAGTATAGATGCAGGGCCCCACTATGGCTACACCTTC
TRBD1	TRBV4-1	-	TRBJ2-2	CASSLGQGAYTGELFF	TGCGCCAGCAGCCTCGGACAGGGGGCATACACCGGGGAGCTGTTTTTT
-	TRBV28	-	TRBJ2-5	CASSSPGTPIETQYF	TGTGCCAGCAGTTCCCCCGGGACACCTATTGAGACCCAGTACTTC
TRBD2	TRBV4-2	-	TRBJ2-1	CASSSLLTSGRDNEQFF	TGTGCCAGCAGCTCTTTACTGACTAGCGGGAGGGACAATGAGCAGTTCTTC
TRBD1	TRBV4-3	-	TRBJ1-2	CASSQAPGQLYGYTF	TGCGCCAGCAGCCAAGCCCCGGGACAGCTCTATGGCTACACCTTC
TRBD2	TRBV27	-	TRBJ2-1	CASSLTSGSIYEQFF	TGTGCCAGCAGTCTAACTAGCGGGAGTATCTATGAGCAGTTCTTC
TRBD2	TRBV27	-	TRBJ2-3	CASAGGSTDTQYF	TGTGCCAGCGCCGGGGGGTCTACAGATACGCAGTATTTT
TRBD2	TRBV2	-	TRBJ2-7	CASSYDLAGGDYEQYF	TGTGCCAGCAGTTACGATCTAGCGGGAGGGGACTACGAGCAGTACTTC
TRBD1	TRBV6-4	-	TRBJ2-2	CASSGTGGTGELFF	TGTGCCAGCAGTGGGACAGGGGGCACCGGGGAGCTGTTTTTT
TRBD1	TRBV19	-	TRBJ1-1	CASRSGQGLLQTEAFF	TGTGCCAGTAGGTCGGGACAGGGGTTGTTGCAAACTGAAGCTTTCTTT
-	TRBV28	-	TRBJ1-1	CASSLFAGNTEAFF	TGTGCCAGCAGTTTATTTGCAGGGAACACTGAAGCTTTCTTT
TRBD1	TRBV19	-	TRBJ1-1	CASNYPGQWSEAFF	TGTGCCAGTAACTATCCGGGACAGTGGAGTGAAGCTTTCTTT
TRBD2	TRBV18	-	TRBJ2-7	CASSLSGLAATYEQYF	TGTGCCAGCTCACTCTCGGGACTAGCGGCCACCTACGAGCAGTACTTC
TRBD1	TRBV6-4	-	TRBJ2-2	CASSDSGQNAGELFF	TGTGCCAGCAGTGACTCGGGACAGAACGCCGGGGAGCTGTTTTTT
TRBD1	TRBV2	-	TRBJ1-1	CASRQGMNTEAFF	TGTGCCAGCAGACAGGGGATGAACACTGAAGCTTTCTTT
TRBD1	TRBV19	once	TRBJ1-4	CASSIGQGMANEKLFF	TGTGCCAGTAGTATCGGACAGGGCATGGCTAATGAAAAACTGTTTTTT
-	TRBV4-1	once	TRBJ1-2	CASSHPLKGVEYGYTF	TGCGCCAGCAGCCACCCCCTAAAAGGGGTAGAATATGGCTACACCTTC
TRBD2	TRBV5-6	-	TRBJ2-1	CASSLASSGVYNEQFF	TGTGCCAGCAGCTTGGCCTCTAGCGGAGTCTACAATGAGCAGTTCTTC
-	TRBV25-1	-	TRBJ1-1	CASGPHGRNTEAFF	TGTGCCAGCGGACCTCATGGGAGGAACACTGAAGCTTTCTTT
-	TRBV27	once	TRBJ1-2	CASGPGGEGYGYTF	TGTGCCAGCGGGCCCGGGGGTGAGGGCTATGGCTACACCTTC
TRBD1	TRBV27	-	TRBJ1-4	CASSSGQAVGKLFF	TGTGCCAGCAGTTCAGGACAGGCCGTAGGAAAACTGTTTTTT
-	TRBV7-6	-	TRBJ1-5	CASSSNGGASNQPQHF	TGTGCCAGCAGCTCAAATGGTGGGGCCTCCAATCAGCCCCAGCATTTT
-	TRBV7-9	-	TRBJ2-2	CASSPPRGTNTGELFF	TGTGCCAGCAGCCCCCCCCGGGGAACGAACACCGGGGAGCTGTTTTTT
TRBD1	TRBV9	-	TRBJ1-2	CASSVARAGGAYYGYTF	TGTGCCAGCAGCGTAGCTAGGGCAGGGGGCGCATACTATGGCTACACCTTC
-	TRBV7-1	-	TRBJ2-6	CASSSAPVGWESSPGYPGANVLTF	TGTGCCAGCAGCTCGGCCCCCGTGGGCTGGGAAAGCAGTCCAGGGTACCCCGGGGCCAACGTCCTGACTTTC
-	TRBV9	once	TRBJ1-2	CASSGDTDSNYGYTF	TGTGCCAGCAGCGGCGATACCGACTCTAACTATGGCTACACCTTC
-	TRBV21-1	few	TRBJ2-7	CASRDTILSSYEQYF	TGTGCCAGCAGGGACACCATCTTGAGCTCCTACGAGCAGTACTTC
TRBD2	TRBV6-4	-	TRBJ2-3	CASSDGTSGTDTQYF	TGTGCCAGCAGTGACGGGACTAGCGGGACAGATACGCAGTATTTT
-	TRBV4-1	few	TRBJ1-6	CASSPQVVASSYNSPLHF	TGCGCCAGCAGCCCTCAAGTCGTAGCTTCCTCCTATAATTCACCCCTCCACTTT
TRBD1	TRBV7-2	-	TRBJ1-1	CASSYSGTGTFLTEAFF	TGTGCCAGCAGCTACTCCGGGACAGGGACCTTCCTCACTGAAGCTTTCTTT
TRBD2	TRBV2	-	TRBJ2-7	CAIFLAGESSYEQYF	TGTGCCATCTTTCTAGCGGGGGAAAGCTCCTACGAGCAGTACTTC
-	TRBV9	-	TRBJ2-2	CASSVARGGELFF	TGTGCCAGCAGCGTAGCCAGAGGCGGGGAGCTGTTTTTT
TRBD2	TRBV5-5	-	TRBJ2-3	CASSLGWGGTDTQYF	TGTGCCAGCAGCTTGGGTTGGGGAGGGACAGATACGCAGTATTTT
TRBD1	TRBV19	-	TRBJ2-2	CASTAWVGQDRELFF	TGTGCCAGTACCGCTTGGGTAGGACAGGACCGGGAGCTGTTTTTT
-	TRBV28	-	TRBJ2-7	CASSLSSYEQYF	TGTGCCAGCAGTCTGAGCTCCTACGAGCAGTACTTC
-	TRBV6-1	-	TRBJ2-7	CASSEADYSYEQYF	TGTGCCAGCAGTGAAGCCGACTACTCCTACGAGCAGTACTTC
-	TRBV27	-	TRBJ1-6	CASSSMGPGIYNSPLHF	TGTGCCAGCAGTTCGATGGGGCCTGGAATCTATAATTCACCCCTCCACTTT
-	TRBV28	once	TRBJ2-6	CASRRGSGANVLTF	TGTGCCAGCAGAAGGGGTTCTGGGGCCAACGTCCTGACTTTC
-	TRBV27	-	TRBJ2-5	CASSLSPFPAAKETQYF	TGTGCCAGCAGTTTATCTCCGTTCCCAGCGGCCAAAGAGACCCAGTACTTC
-	TRBV4-1	-	TRBJ2-3	CASSSAGATGDTQYF	TGCGCCAGCAGCTCCGCGGGGGCCACTGGGGATACGCAGTATTTT
-	TRBV14	-	TRBJ2-5	CASSHPQGMGYQETQYF	TGTGCCAGCAGCCATCCTCAGGGGATGGGGTACCAAGAGACCCAGTACTTC